What follows describes a single T cell receptor beta chain. The antigen is unknown. This sample stems from a study of OX40 agonist ivuxolimab in advanced cancers. Turning to the study itself: Given to patients was ivuxolimab, an agonistic anti-OX40 (CD134) antibody. At 82.7% male, the cohort had a mean age of roughly 60 years, ranging from roughly 20 to 79.

Exclusion applied to patients with autoimmune disease history or systemic immunosuppression. Sequencing was performed with immunoSEQ multiplex PCR; in TCRdb, only in-frame clones are kept and a portion is missing. The sample comprises around 110,000 clones, less than 95% of which are singletons, and roughly 1.1% rests with the top ten. General study points: Among the nonresponders, some also had low normalized T-cell clonal expansion.

V gave up 0 bases and J gave up 9 bases, with 15 bases separating them. CDR1 is MNHEY and CDR2 is SVGAGI in the germline V gene. The CDR3 has 15 amino acids. This clonotype was sampled from an adult with an advanced solid tumor such as melanoma, head and neck, liver or kidney cancer. The V and J genes are TRBV6-5 and TRBJ1-5, with D possibly TRBD1 on 5 matching bases. The sequencing here drew on CD4+ or CD8+ T cells sorted from blood, taken in a trial of the OX40 agonist ivuxolimab. The CDR3 coding sequence is TGTGCCAGCAGTTACTCCGGGGGGGAGGGATGGCCCCAGCATTTT. Protein: CASSYSGGEGWPQHF.